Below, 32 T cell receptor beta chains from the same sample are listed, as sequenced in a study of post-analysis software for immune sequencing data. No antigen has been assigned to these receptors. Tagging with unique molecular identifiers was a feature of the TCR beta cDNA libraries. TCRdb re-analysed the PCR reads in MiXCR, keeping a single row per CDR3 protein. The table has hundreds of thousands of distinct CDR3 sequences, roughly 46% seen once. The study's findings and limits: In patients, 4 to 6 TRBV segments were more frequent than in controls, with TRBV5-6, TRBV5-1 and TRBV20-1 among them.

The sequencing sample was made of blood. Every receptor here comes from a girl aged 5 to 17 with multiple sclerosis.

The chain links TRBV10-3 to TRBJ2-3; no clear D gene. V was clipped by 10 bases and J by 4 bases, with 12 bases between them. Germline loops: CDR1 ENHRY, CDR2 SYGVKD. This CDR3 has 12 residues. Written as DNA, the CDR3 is TGTGCCACCTCAGTGGACGCAGATACGCAGTATTTT. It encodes CATSVDADTQYF.

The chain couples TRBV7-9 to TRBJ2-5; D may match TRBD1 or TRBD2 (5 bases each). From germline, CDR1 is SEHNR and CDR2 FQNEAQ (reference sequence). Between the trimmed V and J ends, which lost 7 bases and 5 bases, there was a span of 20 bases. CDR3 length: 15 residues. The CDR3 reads CASTSGLGLVETQYF. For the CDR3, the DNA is TGTGCCAGCACCAGCGGTCTGGGGCTCGTCGAGACCCAGTACTTC. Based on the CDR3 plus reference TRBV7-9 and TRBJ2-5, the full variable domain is DTGVSQNPRHKITKRGQNVTFRCDPISEHNRLYWYRQTLGQGPEFLTYFQNEAQLEKSRLLSDRFSAERPKGSFSTLEIQRTEQGDSAMYLCASTSGLGLVETQYFGPGTRLLVL.

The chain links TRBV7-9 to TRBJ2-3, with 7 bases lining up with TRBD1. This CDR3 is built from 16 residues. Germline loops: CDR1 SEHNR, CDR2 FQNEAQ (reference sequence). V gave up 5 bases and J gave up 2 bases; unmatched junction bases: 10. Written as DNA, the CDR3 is TGTGCCAGCAGCCTTCCGACAGGGAGAGCCACAGATACGCAGTATTTT. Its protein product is CASSLPTGRATDTQYF.

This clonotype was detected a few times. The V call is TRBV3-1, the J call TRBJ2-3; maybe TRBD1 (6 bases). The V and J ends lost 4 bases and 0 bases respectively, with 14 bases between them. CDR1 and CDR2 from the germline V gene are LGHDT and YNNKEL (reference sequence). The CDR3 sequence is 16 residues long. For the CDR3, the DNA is TGTGCCAGCAGCCGCGGACAGCTAATAAGCACAGATACGCAGTATTTT. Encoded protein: CASSRGQLISTDTQYF.

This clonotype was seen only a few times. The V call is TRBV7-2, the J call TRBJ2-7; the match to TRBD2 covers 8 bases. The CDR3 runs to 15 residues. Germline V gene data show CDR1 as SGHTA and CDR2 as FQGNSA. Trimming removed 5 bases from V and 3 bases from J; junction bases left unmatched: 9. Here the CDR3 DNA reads TGTGCCAGCAGCCCTGGACTAGCCAACGACTACGAGCAGTACTTC. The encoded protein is CASSPGLANDYEQYF. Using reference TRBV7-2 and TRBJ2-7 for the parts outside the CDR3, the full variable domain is GAGVSQSPSNKVTEKGKDVELRCDPISGHTALYWYRQSLGQGLEFLIYFQGNSAPDKSGLPSDRFSAERTGGSVSTLTIQRTQQEDSAVYLCASSPGLANDYEQYFGPGTRLTVT.

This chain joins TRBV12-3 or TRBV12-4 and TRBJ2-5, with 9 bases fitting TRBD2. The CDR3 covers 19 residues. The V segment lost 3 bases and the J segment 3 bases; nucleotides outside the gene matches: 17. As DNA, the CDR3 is TGTGCCAGCAGTTTCTATATGTGGGGCACGGGACTAGCTGAAGAGACCCAGTACTTC. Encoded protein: CASSFYMWGTGLAEETQYF.

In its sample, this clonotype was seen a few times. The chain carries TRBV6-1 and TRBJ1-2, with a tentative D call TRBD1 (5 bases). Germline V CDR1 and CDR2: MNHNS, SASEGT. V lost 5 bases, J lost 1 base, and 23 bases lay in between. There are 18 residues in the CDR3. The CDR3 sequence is CASSPILRGGADNYGYTF. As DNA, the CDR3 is TGTGCCAGCAGTCCTATTCTGAGGGGAGGGGCGGATAACTATGGCTACACCTTC.

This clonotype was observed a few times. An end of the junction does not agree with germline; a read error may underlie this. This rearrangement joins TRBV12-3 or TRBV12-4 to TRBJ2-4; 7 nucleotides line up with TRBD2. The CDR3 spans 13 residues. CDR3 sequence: CAGSYGGGNIQYF. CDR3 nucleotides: TGTGCCGGCAGTTATGGCGGGGGTAACATTCAGTACTTC.

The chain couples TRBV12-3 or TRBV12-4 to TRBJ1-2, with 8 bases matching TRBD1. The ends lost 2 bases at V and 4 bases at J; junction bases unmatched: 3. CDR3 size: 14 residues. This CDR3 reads CASSLYQGAYGYTF. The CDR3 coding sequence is TGTGCCAGCAGTTTATACCAGGGGGCCTATGGCTACACCTTC.

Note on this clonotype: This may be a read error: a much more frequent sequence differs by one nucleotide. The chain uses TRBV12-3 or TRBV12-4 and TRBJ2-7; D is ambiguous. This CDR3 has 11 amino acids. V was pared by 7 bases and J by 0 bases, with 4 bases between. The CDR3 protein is CASTPSYEQYF. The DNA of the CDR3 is TGTGCCAGCACCCCCTCCTACGAGCAGTACTTC.

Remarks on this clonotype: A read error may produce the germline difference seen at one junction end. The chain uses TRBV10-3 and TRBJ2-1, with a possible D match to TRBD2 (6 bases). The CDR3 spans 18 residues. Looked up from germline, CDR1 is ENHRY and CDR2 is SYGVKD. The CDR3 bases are TGTGCCATCAAAAGTGCTAGTCGGGACTTGAGCTCCTACAATGGGCAGTTCTTC. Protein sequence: CAIKSASRDLSSYNGQFF.

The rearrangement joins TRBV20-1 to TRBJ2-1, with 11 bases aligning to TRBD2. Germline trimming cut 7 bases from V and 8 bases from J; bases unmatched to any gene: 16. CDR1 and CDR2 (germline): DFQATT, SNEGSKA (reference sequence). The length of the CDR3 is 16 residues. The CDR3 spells CSVQTSGAFRVDEQFF. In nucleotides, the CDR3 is TGCAGTGTTCAGACTAGCGGGGCTTTTCGGGTGGATGAGCAGTTCTTC.

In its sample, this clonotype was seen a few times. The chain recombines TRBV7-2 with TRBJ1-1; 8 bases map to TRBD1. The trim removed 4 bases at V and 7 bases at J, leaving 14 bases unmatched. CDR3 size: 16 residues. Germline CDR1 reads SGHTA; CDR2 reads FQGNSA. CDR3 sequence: CASSYVLRTGRIEAFF. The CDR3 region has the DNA TGTGCCAGCAGCTACGTCCTCAGGACAGGGAGGATTGAAGCTTTCTTT.

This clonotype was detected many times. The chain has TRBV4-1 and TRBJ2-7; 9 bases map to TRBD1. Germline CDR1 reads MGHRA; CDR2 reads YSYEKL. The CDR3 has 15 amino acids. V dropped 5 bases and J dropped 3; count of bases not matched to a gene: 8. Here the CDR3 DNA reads TGCGCCAGCAGCGAACCGGGACAGGGTGGCTACGAGCAGTACTTC. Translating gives CASSEPGQGGYEQYF.

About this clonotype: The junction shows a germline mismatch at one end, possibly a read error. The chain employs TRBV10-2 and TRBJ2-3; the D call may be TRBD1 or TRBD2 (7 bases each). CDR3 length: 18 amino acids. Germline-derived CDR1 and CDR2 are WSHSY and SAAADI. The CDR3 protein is CASRTPAGLKGGTDTQYF. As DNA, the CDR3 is TGCGCCAGCAGGACCCCAGCGGGGCTTAAAGGGGGCACTGATACGCAGTATTTT.

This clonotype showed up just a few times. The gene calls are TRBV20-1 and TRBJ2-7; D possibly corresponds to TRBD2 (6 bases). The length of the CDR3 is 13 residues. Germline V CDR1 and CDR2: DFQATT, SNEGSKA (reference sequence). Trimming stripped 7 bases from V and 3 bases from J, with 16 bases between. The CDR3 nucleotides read TGCAGTGGCCAAGGGACTTCTCACTACGAGCAGTACTTC. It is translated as CSGQGTSHYEQYF.

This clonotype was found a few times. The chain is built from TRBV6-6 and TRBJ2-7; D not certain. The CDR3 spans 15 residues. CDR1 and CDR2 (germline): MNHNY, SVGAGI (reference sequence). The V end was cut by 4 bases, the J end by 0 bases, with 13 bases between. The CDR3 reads CASSSFILNSYEQYF. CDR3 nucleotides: TGTGCCAGCAGTTCCTTCATTCTAAACTCCTACGAGCAGTACTTC.

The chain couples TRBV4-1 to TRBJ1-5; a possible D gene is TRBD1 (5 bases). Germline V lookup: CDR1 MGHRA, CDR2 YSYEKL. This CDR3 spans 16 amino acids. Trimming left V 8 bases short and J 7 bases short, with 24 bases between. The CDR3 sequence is CASSVGTVGTGQPQHF. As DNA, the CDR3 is TGCGCCAGCTCCGTAGGGACTGTAGGGACTGGCCAGCCCCAGCATTTT.

The CDR3 spells CSVARRANYGYTF. The CDR3, as DNA: TGCAGCGTTGCACGGCGAGCTAACTATGGCTACACCTTC. The gene calls are TRBV29-1 and TRBJ1-2; unclear D gene. The CDR3 spans 13 residues. The germline V gene encodes CDR1 SQVTM and CDR2 ANQGSEA. Trimming cost V 4 bases and J 0 bases, with 9 bases left between them. Combining the CDR3 with reference TRBV29-1 and TRBJ1-2 gives the whole variable domain SAVISQKPSRDICQRGTSLTIQCQVDSQVTMMFWYRQQPGQSLTLIATANQGSEATYESGFVIDKFPISRPNLTFSTLTVSNMSPEDSSIYLCSVARRANYGYTFGSGTRLTVV.

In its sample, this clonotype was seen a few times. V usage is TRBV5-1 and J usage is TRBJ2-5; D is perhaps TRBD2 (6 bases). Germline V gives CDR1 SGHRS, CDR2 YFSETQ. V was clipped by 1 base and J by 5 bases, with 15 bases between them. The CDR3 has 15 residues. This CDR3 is CASSLYGGEGETQYF. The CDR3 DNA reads TGCGCCAGCAGCTTGTACGGGGGTGAGGGGGAGACCCAGTACTTC.

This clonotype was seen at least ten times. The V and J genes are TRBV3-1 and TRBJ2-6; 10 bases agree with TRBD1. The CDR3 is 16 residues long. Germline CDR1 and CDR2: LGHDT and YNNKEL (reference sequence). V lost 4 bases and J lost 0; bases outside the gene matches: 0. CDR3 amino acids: CASSRTGGSGANVLTF. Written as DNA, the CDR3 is TGTGCCAGCAGCCGGACAGGGGGCTCTGGGGCCAACGTCCTGACTTTC.

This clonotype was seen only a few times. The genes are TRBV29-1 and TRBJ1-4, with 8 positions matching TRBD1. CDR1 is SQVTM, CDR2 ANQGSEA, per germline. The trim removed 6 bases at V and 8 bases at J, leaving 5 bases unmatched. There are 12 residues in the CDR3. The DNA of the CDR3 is TGCAGCGTCGACAGGGGTGGAGAAAAACTGTTTTTT. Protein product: CSVDRGGEKLFF.

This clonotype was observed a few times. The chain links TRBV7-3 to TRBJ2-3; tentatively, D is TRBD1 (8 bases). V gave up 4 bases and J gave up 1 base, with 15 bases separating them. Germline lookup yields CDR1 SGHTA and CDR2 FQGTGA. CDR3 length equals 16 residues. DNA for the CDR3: TGTGCCAGCAGCTCCCACAGGGGGGGGGGCACAGATACGCAGTATTTT. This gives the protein CASSSHRGGGTDTQYF.

The CDR3 DNA reads as TGTGCCAGCAGAACCGGGACTTATAAAGAGACCCAGTACTTC. Residues: CASRTGTYKETQYF. This chain connects TRBV6-1 to TRBJ2-5; tentative D call: TRBD2 (6 bases). From germline, CDR1 is MNHNS and CDR2 SASEGT. The CDR3 sequence is 14 residues long. V was cut by 6 bases and J by 3 bases, with 14 bases left in between.

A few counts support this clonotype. The CDR3 DNA follows: TGTGCCAGCAGTTTAGCGCGACAGGGGGCGAACGAGCAGTACTTC. Translated: CASSLARQGANEQYF. The rearrangement links TRBV12-3 or TRBV12-4 to TRBJ2-7, with 10 bases identical to TRBD1. CDR3 length: 15 amino acids. Unmatched junction bases numbered 4, after V lost 0 bases and J lost 5 bases.

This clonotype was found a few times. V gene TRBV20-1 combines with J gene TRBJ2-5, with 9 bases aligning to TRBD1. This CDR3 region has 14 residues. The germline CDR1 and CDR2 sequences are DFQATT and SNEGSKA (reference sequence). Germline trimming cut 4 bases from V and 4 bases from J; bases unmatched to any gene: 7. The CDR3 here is CSAKGTGRGETQYF. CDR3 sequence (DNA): TGCAGTGCTAAAGGGACAGGGAGGGGAGAGACCCAGTACTTC.

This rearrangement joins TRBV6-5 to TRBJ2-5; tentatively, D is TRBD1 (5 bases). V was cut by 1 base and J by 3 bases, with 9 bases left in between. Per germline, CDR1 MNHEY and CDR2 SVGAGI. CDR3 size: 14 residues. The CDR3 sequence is CASSYFSGKETQYF. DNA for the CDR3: TGTGCCAGCAGTTACTTTTCAGGGAAAGAGACCCAGTACTTC.

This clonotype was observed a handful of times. The CDR3 coding sequence is TGCAGCGTTACCGACAGGGTTACTTACGAGCAGTACTTC. This encodes CSVTDRVTYEQYF. The chain couples TRBV29-1 to TRBJ2-7, with 7 bases matching TRBD1. The CDR3 length is 13 residues. Germline V CDR1 and CDR2: SQVTM, ANQGSEA. With V trimmed by 5 bases and J by 4 bases, 8 bases remained unmatched.

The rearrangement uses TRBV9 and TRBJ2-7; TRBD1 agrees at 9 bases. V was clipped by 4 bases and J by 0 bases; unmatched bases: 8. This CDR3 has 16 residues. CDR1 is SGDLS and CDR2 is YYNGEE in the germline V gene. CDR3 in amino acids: CASSHHLGQGSYEQYF. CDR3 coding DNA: TGTGCCAGCAGCCACCACCTGGGACAGGGCTCCTACGAGCAGTACTTC.

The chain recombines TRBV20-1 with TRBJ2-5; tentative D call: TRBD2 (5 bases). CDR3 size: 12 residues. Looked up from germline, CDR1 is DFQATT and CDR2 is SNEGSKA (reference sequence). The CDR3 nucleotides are TGCAGGGCCAGCGGCGCGGATGAGACCCAGTACTTC. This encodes CRASGADETQYF.

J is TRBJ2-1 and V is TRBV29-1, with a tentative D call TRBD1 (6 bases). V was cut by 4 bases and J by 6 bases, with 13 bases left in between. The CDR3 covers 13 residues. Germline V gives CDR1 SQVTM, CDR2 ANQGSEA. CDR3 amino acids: CSVARDMGNEQFF. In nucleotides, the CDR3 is TGCAGCGTTGCCCGGGACATGGGCAATGAGCAGTTCTTC.

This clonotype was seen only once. As DNA, the CDR3 is TGTGCCAGCAGCCGTCAGCGGGAATCCTACGAGCAGTACTTC. Amino acids: CASSRQRESYEQYF. The V gene is TRBV7-9, the J gene TRBJ2-7, with TRBD2 matching 7 bases. Unmatched junction bases numbered 5, after V lost 5 bases and J lost 1 base. Germline assignment: CDR1 SEHNR and CDR2 FQNEAQ (reference sequence). The CDR3 contains 14 residues.